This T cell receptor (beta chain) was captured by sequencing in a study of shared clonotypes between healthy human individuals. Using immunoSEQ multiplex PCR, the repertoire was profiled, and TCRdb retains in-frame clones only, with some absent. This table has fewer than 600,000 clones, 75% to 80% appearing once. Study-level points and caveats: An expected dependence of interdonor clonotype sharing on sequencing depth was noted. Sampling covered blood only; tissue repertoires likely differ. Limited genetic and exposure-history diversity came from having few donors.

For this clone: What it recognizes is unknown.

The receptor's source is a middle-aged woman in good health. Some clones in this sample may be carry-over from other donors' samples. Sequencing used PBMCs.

The CDR3 spells CASRAIRGSYEQYF. CDR3 DNA: TGTGCCAGCAGGGCCATAAGGGGATCCTACGAGCAGTACTTC. V gene TRBV25-1 combines with J gene TRBJ2-7; a possible D gene is TRBD1 (5 bases). In germline, CDR1 is MGHDK, CDR2 SYGVNS. The CDR3 has 14 residues. Trimming removed 6 bases at V and 1 base at J, with 13 bases between.